This T cell receptor beta chain originates from a study of T cells in localized non-small cell lung cancer. Study outcomes and limitations: Sequencing was restricted to one tumor region; therefore, heterogeneity remains possible. Blood T cell density predicted longer survival; adjacent-lung clonality, shorter. Researchers found a median around 61 of the top 100 tumor clones in adjacent lung.

Clones were sequenced by immunoSEQ multiplex PCR, and TCRdb holds only the in-frame ones, with some missing. The sample includes 2,500 to 3,000 clones, roughly 35% of them seen just once. The CDR3 totals 18 residues. V lost 5 bases to trimming and J lost 5 bases; unmatched junction nucleotides: 17. Germline CDR1 and CDR2: MNHGY and SAAAGT. Turning to this clone: No antigen is known for it.

The chain employs TRBV6-8 and TRBJ2-5, with 10 bases fitting TRBD2. The source material was normal lung tissue next to the tumor, sampled before any cancer treatment. The clonotype was recovered from a woman aged 35 to 70 with stage II squamous cell lung carcinoma. The CDR3 region is CASSPMGSGRAWGETQYF. CDR3 coding DNA: TGTGCCAGCAGTCCCATGGGGAGCGGGAGGGCCTGGGGGGAGACCCAGTACTTC.